These 22 T cell receptor beta chains were sequenced from one sample in a study of STAT5B mutations in CD4+ large granular lymphocyte leukemia. Clones were read by immunoSEQ multiplex PCR, and TCRdb kept only the in-frame ones, dropping some. The sample includes 25,000 to 35,000 clones, about three quarters seen only once; the top ten take 0.8% to 1.2%. Sequencing was done on a sample of CD4+ T cells from blood buffy coats. The receptors derive from a human donor in good health.

CDR3 region: CASSVTPSSYEQYV. The CDR3 region has the DNA TGTGCCAGCAGTGTTACACCGAGCTCCTACGAGCAGTACGTC. The chain is built from TRBV2 and TRBJ2-7; D unclear. The germline CDR1 and CDR2 sequences are SNHLY and FYNNEI. Trimming left V 4 bases short and J 0 bases short, with 10 bases between. This CDR3 has 14 residues.

The CDR3 nucleotides read TGTGCCAGCAGGCCCAGGTTTAGCGGGAGCGAGCAGTACTTC. Amino acids: CASRPRFSGSEQYF. The chain is built from TRBV6-5 and TRBJ2-7; 9 bases are shared with TRBD2. The CDR3 totals 14 residues. Germline assignment: CDR1 MNHEY and CDR2 SVGAGI. The trim removed 6 bases at V and 6 bases at J, leaving 9 bases unmatched.

CDR3 residues: CASSGTTDTEAFF. CDR3 sequence (DNA): TGTGCCAGCTCAGGGACAACGGACACTGAAGCTTTCTTT. The chain has TRBV18 and TRBJ1-1, with D tentatively TRBD1 (6 bases). Germline CDR1 is KGHSH and CDR2 is LQKENI. The CDR3 consists of 13 residues. Trimming pared 5 bases from V and 3 bases from J, leaving 10 bases between.

The CDR3 protein is CAIGAGVLYNEQFF. The CDR3 DNA reads TGTGCCATCGGGGCGGGGGTCCTCTACAATGAGCAGTTCTTC. The gene calls are TRBV10-3 and TRBJ2-1; 7 bases are shared with TRBD2. Per germline, CDR1 ENHRY and CDR2 SYGVKD. There are 14 residues in the CDR3. The trim removed 8 bases at V and 3 bases at J, leaving 7 bases unmatched.

This chain joins TRBV18 and TRBJ2-6; D ambiguous. Germline assignment: CDR1 KGHSH and CDR2 LQKENI. The CDR3 consists of 16 residues. Trimming left V 2 bases short and J 2 bases short, with 10 bases between. CDR3 loop: CASSPGQLTGANVLTF. The DNA of the CDR3 is TGTGCCAGCTCACCAGGGCAGCTTACTGGGGCCAACGTCCTGACTTTC.

The CDR3 sequence: CASSLEGGGGEKLFF. The DNA for the CDR3 is TGCGCCAGCAGCTTGGAAGGGGGCGGAGGTGAAAAACTGTTTTTT. This chain uses TRBV5-1 with TRBJ1-4; 7 bases fit TRBD1. The V gene's germline CDR1 is SGHRS and CDR2 YFSETQ. There are 15 residues in the CDR3. V shed 0 bases and J 7 bases; nucleotides not matched to a gene: 6.

This clone was seen a few times. The chain links TRBV7-9 to TRBJ2-5; a weak D match, TRBD1 (5 bases). V was shortened by 3 bases and J by 5 bases, with 19 bases between the two germline ends. The CDR3 loop spans 16 amino acids. CDR1 and CDR2 from the germline V gene are SEHNR and FQNEAQ (reference sequence). CDR3 coding DNA: TGTGCCAGCAGCTTGCCGTCAGGGCAGCGTGGGGAGACCCAGTACTTC. Translating gives CASSLPSGQRGETQYF.

This chain uses TRBV7-3 with TRBJ2-1; D may be TRBD1 or TRBD2 (6 bases each). V lost 5 bases and J lost 2, with 13 bases in between. CDR3 length equals 15 residues. Germline V gives CDR1 SGHTA, CDR2 FQGTGA. The CDR3 DNA follows: TGTGCCAGCAGCCCTCTGGGGGGCCCCTACAATGAGCAGTTCTTC. Protein sequence: CASSPLGGPYNEQFF.

The rearrangement uses TRBV7-3 and TRBJ2-3, with 7 bases that match TRBD1. This CDR3 contains 16 residues. Germline lookup yields CDR1 SGHTA and CDR2 FQGTGA. J gave up 4 bases and V 6 bases, and 13 bases lay outside the gene matches. CDR3 nucleotide sequence: TGTGCCAGCAGTCGTTACGGGACAGTGGGGTCAGATACGCAGTATTTT. Translating gives CASSRYGTVGSDTQYF.

The CDR3 DNA reads TGTGCCAGCAGCGTTAGGGCGGATCAAGAGACCCAGTACTTC. Translated, it gives CASSVRADQETQYF. V gene TRBV9 combines with J gene TRBJ2-5, with D hard to call. Germline CDR1 SGDLS, CDR2 YYNGEE. V was shortened by 2 bases and J by 2 bases, with 10 bases between the two germline ends. This CDR3 is built from 14 residues.

The chain recombines TRBV10-1 with TRBJ2-1; D not resolved. From germline, CDR1 is WNHNN and CDR2 SYGVQD (reference sequence). CDR3 size: 13 residues. Trimming pared 4 bases from V and 2 bases from J, leaving 6 bases between. Here the CDR3 DNA reads TGCGCCAGCAGTGGTATAGCCTACAATGAGCAGTTCTTC. Translated, it gives CASSGIAYNEQFF.

This clone has more than one count but fewer than ten. The chain recombines TRBV28 with TRBJ1-1; D remains unclear. The CDR3 extends over 13 amino acids. Trimming removed 5 bases at V and 7 bases at J, with 14 bases between. Germline V gene lookup returns CDR1 MDHEN and CDR2 SYDVKM. This chain's CDR3 is CASSVTPVHEAFF. The CDR3 DNA is TGTGCCAGCAGTGTCACTCCAGTCCATGAAGCTTTCTTT.

This clone was picked up one time. The V call is TRBV7-2, the J call TRBJ2-1; D remains unclear. This CDR3 is 10 amino acids long. V dropped 11 bases and J dropped 13 bases, with 15 bases sitting between them. Per the germline V gene, CDR1 is SGHTA and CDR2 is FQGNSA. The CDR3 nucleotides read TGTGCCTCCGGGCGGTACGATCAGTTCTTC. It specifies CASGRYDQFF.

The CDR3 region has the DNA TGTGCCTGGAGAGAGGGATACAATGAGCAGTTCTTC. Protein product: CAWREGYNEQFF. The chain couples TRBV30 to TRBJ2-1, with D possibly TRBD2 on 5 matching bases. This CDR3 is built from 12 residues. V lost 3 bases to trimming and J lost 4 bases, with 7 bases between them. Per the germline V gene, CDR1 is GTSNPN and CDR2 is SVGIG (reference sequence). The full variable domain, rest sourced from reference TRBV30 and TRBJ2-1, is SQTIHQWPATLVQPVGSPLSLECTVEGTSNPNLYWYRQAAGRGLQLLFYSVGIGQISSEVPQNLSASRPQDRQFILSSKKLLLSDSGFYLCAWREGYNEQFFGPGTRLTVL.

This clone was detected a few times. This chain joins TRBV19 and TRBJ1-5, with 11 bases identical to TRBD1. The junction had 4 bases not matched to a gene; V was cut back by 8 bases and J by 7 bases. CDR3 length equals 13 residues. Germline loops: CDR1 LNHDA, CDR2 SQIVND (reference sequence). The CDR3, as DNA: TGTGCCAGTCGGGACAGGGGGTGGCAGCCCCAGCATTTT. It yields the protein CASRDRGWQPQHF.

V is TRBV2 and J is TRBJ2-2; D unclear. Between the trimmed V and J ends, which lost 10 bases and 0 bases, there was a span of 12 bases. The CDR3 is made up of 14 amino acids. Germline V gene lookup returns CDR1 SNHLY and CDR2 FYNNEI. For the CDR3, the DNA is TGTGCCACTAAAGGAACTACGAACACCGGGGAGCTGTTTTTT. Its protein product is CATKGTTNTGELFF.

This CDR3 reads CASGLAGGVGETQYF. CDR3 sequence (DNA): TGTGCCAGCGGGCTAGCGGGAGGGGTGGGAGAGACCCAGTACTTC. This chain links TRBV7-8 with TRBJ2-5, with TRBD2 matching over 12 bases. This CDR3 has 15 residues. CDR1 SGHVS and CDR2 FQNEAQ come from the germline V gene. V lost 8 bases to trimming and J lost 4 bases; unmatched junction nucleotides: 8.

The chain couples TRBV7-9 to TRBJ1-5, with 8 positions matching TRBD1. Trimming took 3 bases from V and 5 from J; bases not matched to a gene: 12. The CDR3 extends over 17 amino acids. Germline V gives CDR1 SEHNR, CDR2 FQNEAQ (reference sequence). This chain's CDR3 is CASSFVRPGQADQPQHF. CDR3 in DNA: TGTGCCAGCAGCTTTGTACGGCCGGGACAGGCGGATCAGCCCCAGCATTTT.

This chain uses TRBV7-2 with TRBJ2-5; TRBD2 matches at 9 bases. Germline CDR1 and CDR2: SGHTA and FQGNSA. The V segment lost 1 base and the J segment 5 bases; nucleotides outside the gene matches: 2. The CDR3 is made up of 14 amino acids. The CDR3 DNA sequence: TGTGCCAGCAGCTTAGGCGGGGGGGTTGAGACCCAGTACTTC. Residues: CASSLGGGVETQYF.

The CDR3 nucleotides read TGTGCCAGTAGTACTCGCAGGGTTGACGGTGAAAAACTGTTTTTT. Its protein is CASSTRRVDGEKLFF. The chain combines TRBV19 with TRBJ1-4; D might be TRBD1 (5 bases). Trimming shortened V by 4 bases and J by 7 bases, and 16 bases separated the two germline ends. The CDR3 consists of 15 residues. CDR1 LNHDA and CDR2 SQIVND come from the germline V gene (reference sequence).

Only one count was recorded for this clone. The chain has TRBV6-5 and TRBJ1-6, with 7 bases lining up with TRBD1. CDR3 length equals 16 residues. Germline V gene data show CDR1 as MNHEY and CDR2 as SVGAGI. Germline trimming cut 0 bases from V and 7 bases from J; bases unmatched to any gene: 6. The CDR3 sequence: CASSYSARQGNSPLHF. CDR3 coding DNA: TGTGCCAGCAGTTACTCGGCGAGACAGGGAAATTCACCCCTCCACTTT.

The CDR3 loop is CASSLGRSGANYGYTF. The CDR3 region has the DNA TGTGCCAGCAGCTTAGGTCGGTCAGGGGCTAACTATGGCTACACCTTC. The chain uses TRBV11-3 and TRBJ1-2, with a tentative D call TRBD1 (6 bases). Germline V CDR1 and CDR2: SGHNT, YENEEA. Trimming cost V 1 base and J 0 bases, with 12 bases left between them. The CDR3 is 16 residues long.